These 15 T cell receptor beta chains came from one sample sequenced in a study of control samples from healthy donors and cancer patients. The method was immunoSEQ multiplex PCR; TCRdb's version includes in-frame clones alone and lacks a portion of them. The repertoire includes 50,000 to 65,000 clones, roughly nine tenths of them detected once, and more than 1% sits in the top ten. The sequencing input was PBMCs. These receptors came from a woman between 45 and 65 years old with colorectal cancer.

V gene TRBV4-2 combines with J gene TRBJ1-4; D gene uncertain. The CDR3 extends over 18 amino acids. V was pared by 0 bases and J by 10 bases, with 24 bases between. Per the germline V gene, CDR1 is LGHNA and CDR2 is YNFKEQ. CDR3 DNA: TGTGCCAGCAGCCAAGATCAACTCGGCGGCTCTCATATCGGAAAACTGTTTTTT. Residues: CASSQDQLGGSHIGKLFF.

The chain carries TRBV19 and TRBJ1-2; 10 bases are shared with TRBD1. Germline V gene data show CDR1 as LNHDA and CDR2 as SQIVND (reference sequence). The J segment lost 7 bases and the V segment lost 1 base, leaving 9 bases of the junction unmatched. CDR3 size: 16 residues. Here the CDR3 reads CASSIAPDRGPSGYTF. Written as DNA, the CDR3 is TGTGCCAGTAGTATAGCTCCCGACAGGGGGCCTAGTGGCTACACCTTC.

This chain connects TRBV28 to TRBJ2-1; 13 nucleotides agree with TRBD2. Trimming removed 7 bases from V and 9 bases from J; junction bases left unmatched: 12. The CDR3 has 16 residues. The germline CDR1 and CDR2 sequences are MDHEN and SYDVKM. The CDR3 here is CASTSGTSGIGREQFF. CDR3 sequence (DNA): TGTGCCAGCACCTCTGGGACTAGCGGGATCGGACGTGAGCAGTTCTTC.

The CDR3 loop reads CASRTRNNEQFF. For the CDR3, the DNA is TGTGCCAGCAGGACGAGGAACAATGAGCAGTTCTTC. This chain connects TRBV2 to TRBJ2-1; D ambiguous. Germline CDR1 and CDR2: SNHLY and FYNNEI. The CDR3 totals 12 residues. With 6 bases removed from V and 5 bases from J, the gap between germline ends came to 8 bases.

The chain carries TRBV21-1 and TRBJ1-2; the DNA was not compared with TRBD1, the D call given in the table. TRBV21-1 is listed as a pseudogene. The CDR3 loop spans 17 amino acids. The CDR3 spells CASSKRGPFDRVYGYTF. CDR3 nucleotides: TGTGCCAGCAGCAAAAGGGGACCGTTCGACAGGGTCTATGGCTACACCTTC.

The chain uses TRBV19 and TRBJ2-1, with 9 nucleotides matching TRBD2. After removal of 0 bases from V and 4 bases from J, the junction contained 7 bases not matched to a gene. Germline loops: CDR1 LNHDA, CDR2 SQIVND (reference sequence). This CDR3 comprises 17 residues. The DNA for the CDR3 is TGTGCCAGTAGTATAGATCCCCCAGCGGGGGGATACAATGAGCAGTTCTTC. Its translation is CASSIDPPAGGYNEQFF. The full variable domain, in which reference TRBV19 and TRBJ2-1 provide the parts outside the CDR3, is DGGITQSPKYLFRKEGQNVTLSCEQNLNHDAMYWYRQDPGQGLRLIYYSQIVNDFQKGDIAEGYSVSREKKESFPLTVTSAQKNPTAFYLCASSIDPPAGGYNEQFFGPGTRLTVL.

The CDR3 here is CASTGTGGFGNTIYF. The CDR3 nucleotides read TGTGCCAGCACTGGGACAGGGGGTTTTGGAAACACCATATATTTT. The chain combines TRBV6-5 with TRBJ1-3; 11 nucleotides line up with TRBD1. This CDR3 has 15 residues. The trim removed 7 bases at V and 3 bases at J, leaving 5 bases unmatched. Germline V gene lookup returns CDR1 MNHEY and CDR2 SVGAGI.

Comment on this clone: Other DNA sequences within the sample encode an identical CDR3. The V call is TRBV20-1, the J call TRBJ2-7; D is ambiguous. There are 11 residues in the CDR3. Germline V CDR1 and CDR2: DFQATT, SNEGSKA (reference sequence). V was shortened by 5 bases and J by 3 bases, with 8 bases between the two germline ends. DNA of the CDR3: TGCAGTGCTTCCCCCAGCTACGAGCAGTACTTC. It yields the protein CSASPSYEQYF.

This clone was seen once. The chain uses TRBV4-1 and TRBJ2-2; D gene ambiguous. The CDR3 has 15 residues. Trimming took 1 base from V and 7 from J, leaving 13 bases between them. CDR1 MGHRA and CDR2 YSYEKL come from the germline V gene. The CDR3: CASSQALTGYGELFF. The CDR3 DNA reads as TGCGCCAGCAGCCAAGCTCTGACCGGATACGGGGAGCTGTTTTTT.

The V and J genes are TRBV29-1 and TRBJ2-7; D possibly corresponds to TRBD1 (6 bases). The CDR3 is 15 amino acids. V lost 1 base and J lost 0, with 13 bases in between. CDR1 and CDR2 (germline): SQVTM, ANQGSEA. CDR3 loop: CSVEVFRGNSYEQYF. CDR3 DNA: TGCAGCGTTGAAGTATTCAGGGGAAACTCCTACGAGCAGTACTTC.

CDR3 DNA sequence: TGTGCCAGCAGAGCCGGGGTGAACACTGAAGCTTTCTTT. Protein sequence: CASRAGVNTEAFF. V and J are TRBV12-3 or TRBV12-4 and TRBJ1-1; D unclear. The CDR3 has 13 amino acids. Trimming took 6 bases from V and 0 from J, leaving 8 bases between them.

V gene TRBV6-5 combines with J gene TRBJ1-1; 8 nucleotides match TRBD1. The germline V gene encodes CDR1 MNHEY and CDR2 SVGAGI. J lost 4 bases, V lost 6 bases, and 7 bases had no gene match. The CDR3 spans 14 residues. Here the CDR3 reads CASSRDRPITEAFF. CDR3 nucleotides: TGTGCCAGCAGCCGGGACAGGCCCATCACTGAAGCTTTCTTT.

The gene calls are TRBV18 and TRBJ2-3; weak D call: TRBD1 (6 bases). The CDR3 runs to 18 residues. CDR1 KGHSH and CDR2 LQKENI come from the germline V gene. Trimming cost V 4 bases and J 0 bases, with 20 bases left between them. The DNA of the CDR3 is TGTGCCAGCTCACTAAACCTAAGACAGGACTTTAGCACAGATACGCAGTATTTT. Amino acid sequence: CASSLNLRQDFSTDTQYF.

This rearrangement joins TRBV5-5 to TRBJ2-5; 9 positions match TRBD1. The germline V gene encodes CDR1 SGHKS and CDR2 YYEKEE (reference sequence). The CDR3 loop spans 17 amino acids. V trimming: 5 bases; J trimming: 4 bases; junction bases outside the gene matches: 15. The CDR3 reads CASRARGTGNGGETQYF. For the CDR3, the DNA is TGTGCCAGCAGGGCCCGGGGGACAGGGAACGGCGGAGAGACCCAGTACTTC.

The gene calls are TRBV10-3 and TRBJ2-1, with 10 bases lining up with TRBD2. V lost 6 bases to trimming and J lost 2 bases; unmatched junction nucleotides: 10. CDR3 length equals 17 residues. Per the germline V gene, CDR1 is ENHRY and CDR2 is SYGVKD. DNA of the CDR3: TGTGCCATCAGCCGAACACAAAGCGGGAGGGCCTACAATGAGCAGTTCTTC. It encodes CAISRTQSGRAYNEQFF.